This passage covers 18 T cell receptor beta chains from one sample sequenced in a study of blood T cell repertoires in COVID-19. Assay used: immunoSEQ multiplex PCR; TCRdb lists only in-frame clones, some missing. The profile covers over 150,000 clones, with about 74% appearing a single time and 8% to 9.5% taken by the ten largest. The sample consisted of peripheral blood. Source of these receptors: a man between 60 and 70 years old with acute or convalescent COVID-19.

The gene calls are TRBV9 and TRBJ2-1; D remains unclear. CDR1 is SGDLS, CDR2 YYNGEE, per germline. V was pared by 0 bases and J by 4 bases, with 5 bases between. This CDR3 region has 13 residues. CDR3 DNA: TGTGCCAGCAGCGTAGGAACATACAATGAGCAGTTCTTC. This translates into CASSVGTYNEQFF.

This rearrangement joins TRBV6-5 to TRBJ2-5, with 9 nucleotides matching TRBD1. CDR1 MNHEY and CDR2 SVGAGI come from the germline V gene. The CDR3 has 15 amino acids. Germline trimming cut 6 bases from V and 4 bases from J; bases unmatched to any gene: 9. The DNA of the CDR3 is TGTGCCAGCAGCTTCGGGACAGGGCAGGGAGAGACCCAGTACTTC. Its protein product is CASSFGTGQGETQYF.

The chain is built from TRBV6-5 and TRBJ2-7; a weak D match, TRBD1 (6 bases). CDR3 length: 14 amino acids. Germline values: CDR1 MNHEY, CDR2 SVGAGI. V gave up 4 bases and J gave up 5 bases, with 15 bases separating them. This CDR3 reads CASSLTGIADEQYF. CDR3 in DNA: TGTGCCAGCAGTTTGACAGGCATCGCCGACGAGCAGTACTTC.

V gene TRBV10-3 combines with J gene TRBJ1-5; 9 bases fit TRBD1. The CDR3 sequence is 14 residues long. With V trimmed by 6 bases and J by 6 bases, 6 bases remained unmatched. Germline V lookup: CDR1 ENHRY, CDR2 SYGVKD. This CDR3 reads CAIRGQGDAQPQHF. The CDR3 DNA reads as TGTGCCATCAGGGGACAGGGAGACGCTCAGCCCCAGCATTTT.

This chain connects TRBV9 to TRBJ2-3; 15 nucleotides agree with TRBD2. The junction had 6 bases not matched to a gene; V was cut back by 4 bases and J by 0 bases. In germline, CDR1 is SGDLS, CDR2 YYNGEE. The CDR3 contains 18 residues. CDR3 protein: CASSRGTSGGFSTDTQYF. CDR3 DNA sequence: TGTGCCAGCAGCAGAGGGACTAGCGGGGGGTTTAGCACAGATACGCAGTATTTT.

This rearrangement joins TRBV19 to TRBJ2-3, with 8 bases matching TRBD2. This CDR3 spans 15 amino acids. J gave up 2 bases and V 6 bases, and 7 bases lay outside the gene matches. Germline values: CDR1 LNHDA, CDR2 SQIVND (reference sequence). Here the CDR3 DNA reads TGTGCCAGTAGAACCTTAGCGGGGACCACAGATACGCAGTATTTT. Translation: CASRTLAGTTDTQYF.

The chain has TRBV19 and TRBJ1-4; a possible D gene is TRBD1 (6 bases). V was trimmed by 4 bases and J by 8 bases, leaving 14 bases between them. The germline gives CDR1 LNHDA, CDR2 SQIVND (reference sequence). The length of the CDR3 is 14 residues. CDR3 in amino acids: CASSTRQVQEKLFF. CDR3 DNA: TGTGCCAGTAGTACCCGACAGGTCCAGGAAAAACTGTTTTTT.

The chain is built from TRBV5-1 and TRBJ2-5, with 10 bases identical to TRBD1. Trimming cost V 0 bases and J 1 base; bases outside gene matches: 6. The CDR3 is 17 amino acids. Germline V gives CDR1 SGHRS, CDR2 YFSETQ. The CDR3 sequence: CASSLGPGQGSQETQYF. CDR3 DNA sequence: TGCGCCAGCAGCTTGGGGCCGGGACAGGGGTCCCAAGAGACCCAGTACTTC.

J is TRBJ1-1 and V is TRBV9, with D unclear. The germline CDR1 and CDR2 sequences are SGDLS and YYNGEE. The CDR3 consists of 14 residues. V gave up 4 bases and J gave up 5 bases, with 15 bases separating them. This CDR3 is CASSRNEGLTEAFF. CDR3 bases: TGTGCCAGCAGCAGAAACGAGGGCTTGACTGAAGCTTTCTTT. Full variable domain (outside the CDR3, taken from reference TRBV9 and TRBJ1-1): DSGVTQTPKHLITATGQRVTLRCSPRSGDLSVYWYQQSLDQGLQFLIQYYNGEERAKGNILERFSAQQFPDLHSELNLSSLELGDSALYFCASSRNEGLTEAFFGQGTRLTVV.

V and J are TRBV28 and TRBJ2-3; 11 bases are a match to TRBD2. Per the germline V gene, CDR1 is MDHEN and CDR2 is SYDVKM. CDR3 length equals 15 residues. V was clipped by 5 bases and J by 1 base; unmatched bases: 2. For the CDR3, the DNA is TGTGCCAGCAGTGTTAGCGGGGGGGGCACAGATACGCAGTATTTT. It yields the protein CASSVSGGGTDTQYF.

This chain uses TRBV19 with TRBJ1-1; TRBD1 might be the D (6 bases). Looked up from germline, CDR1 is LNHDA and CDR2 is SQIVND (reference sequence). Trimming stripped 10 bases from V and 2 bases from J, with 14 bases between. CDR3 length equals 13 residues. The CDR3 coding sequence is TGTGCCACCTACAGGGATTTAAACACTGAAGCTTTCTTT. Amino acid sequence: CATYRDLNTEAFF.

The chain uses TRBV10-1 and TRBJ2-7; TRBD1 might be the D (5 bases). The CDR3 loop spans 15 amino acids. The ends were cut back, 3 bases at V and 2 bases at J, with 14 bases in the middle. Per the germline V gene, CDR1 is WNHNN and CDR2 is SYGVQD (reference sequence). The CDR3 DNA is TGCGCCAGCAGTGAAGGTCAGGGTGAGGCCTACGAGCAGTACTTC. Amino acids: CASSEGQGEAYEQYF.

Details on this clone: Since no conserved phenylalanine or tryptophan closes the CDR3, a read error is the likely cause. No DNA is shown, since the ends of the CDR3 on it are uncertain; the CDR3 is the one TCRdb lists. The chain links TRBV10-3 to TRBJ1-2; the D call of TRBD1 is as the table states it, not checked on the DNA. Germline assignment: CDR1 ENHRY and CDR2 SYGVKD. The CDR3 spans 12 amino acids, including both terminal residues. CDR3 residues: CAISESNRVPLL.

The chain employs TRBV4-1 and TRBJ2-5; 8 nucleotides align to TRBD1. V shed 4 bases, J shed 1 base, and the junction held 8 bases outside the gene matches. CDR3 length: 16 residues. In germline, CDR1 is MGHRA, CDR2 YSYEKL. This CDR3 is CASSREQGAPQETQYF. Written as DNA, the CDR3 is TGCGCCAGCAGCCGAGAGCAGGGGGCGCCCCAAGAGACCCAGTACTTC.

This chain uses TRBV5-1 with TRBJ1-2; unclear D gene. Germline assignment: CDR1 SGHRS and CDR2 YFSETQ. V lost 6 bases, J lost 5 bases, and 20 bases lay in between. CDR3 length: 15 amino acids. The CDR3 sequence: CASTLTGFDLYGYTF. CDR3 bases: TGCGCCAGCACCCTAACGGGGTTCGACCTTTATGGCTACACCTTC.

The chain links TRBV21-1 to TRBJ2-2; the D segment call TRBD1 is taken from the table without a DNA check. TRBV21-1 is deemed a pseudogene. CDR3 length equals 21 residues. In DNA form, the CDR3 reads TGTGCCAGCAGCAAAGGGTCCGTAATGACAGGGTTTTTCGCGAACACCGGGGAGCTGTTTTTT. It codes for CASSKGSVMTGFFANTGELFF.

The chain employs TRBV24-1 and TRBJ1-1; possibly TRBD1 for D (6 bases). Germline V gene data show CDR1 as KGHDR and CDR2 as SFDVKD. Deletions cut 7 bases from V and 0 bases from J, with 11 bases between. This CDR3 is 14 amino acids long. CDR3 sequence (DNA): TGTGCCACCAGCCCGGGACACATGAACACTGAAGCTTTCTTT. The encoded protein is CATSPGHMNTEAFF.

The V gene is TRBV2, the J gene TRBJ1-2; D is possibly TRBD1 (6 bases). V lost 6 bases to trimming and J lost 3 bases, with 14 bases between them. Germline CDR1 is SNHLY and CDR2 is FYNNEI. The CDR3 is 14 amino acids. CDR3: CASRDRTAHYGYTF. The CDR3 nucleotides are TGTGCCAGCAGGGATCGGACAGCCCACTATGGCTACACCTTC. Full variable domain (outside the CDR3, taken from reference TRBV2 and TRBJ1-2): EPEVTQTPSHQVTQMGQEVILRCVPISNHLYFYWYRQILGQKVEFLVSFYNNEISEKSEIFDDQFSVERPDGSNFTLKIRSTKLEDSAMYFCASRDRTAHYGYTFGSGTRLTVV.